This passage covers 17 T cell receptor beta chains from one sample sequenced in a study of shared clonotypes between healthy human individuals. The data were produced by immunoSEQ multiplex PCR, yet TCRdb's version contains in-frame clones alone and is incomplete. Of some 1,100,000 clones listed, around 82% were seen once; the top ten hold under 0.65%. Sequences were obtained from memory CD4+ T cells from PBMCs. Subset denoted: CD45RA-negative fraction. These TCRs come from a young man in good health. Some clones in this sample may be carry-over from other donors' samples.

This clone occurred a few times. The same CDR3 is also encoded by other DNA sequences in this sample. The V call is TRBV27, the J call TRBJ1-1; D might be TRBD1 (5 bases). The CDR3 length is 13 residues. Germline-derived CDR1 and CDR2 are MNHEY and SMNVEV (reference sequence). Deletions cut 4 bases from V and 5 bases from J, with 11 bases between. CDR3 DNA sequence: TGTGCCAGCAGTTACCAGGGAAGAACTGAAGCTTTCTTT. Encoded protein: CASSYQGRTEAFF.

The chain is built from TRBV2 and TRBJ2-4; TRBD2 might be the D (5 bases). Germline-derived CDR1 and CDR2 are SNHLY and FYNNEI. The length of the CDR3 is 15 residues. V was pared by 8 bases and J by 0 bases, with 14 bases between. CDR3 DNA: TGTGCCAGCGAGGGCGGAGTCATAGCCAAAAACATTCAGTACTTC. As protein: CASEGGVIAKNIQYF. Supplemented by reference TRBV2 and TRBJ2-4, the full variable domain reads EPEVTQTPSHQVTQMGQEVILRCVPISNHLYFYWYRQILGQKVEFLVSFYNNEISEKSEIFDDQFSVERPDGSNFTLKIRSTKLEDSAMYFCASEGGVIAKNIQYFGAGTRLSVL.

The J gene is TRBJ2-7, the V gene TRBV7-3; perhaps D is TRBD1 or TRBD2 (5 bases each). Germline V gene lookup returns CDR1 SGHTA and CDR2 FQGTGA. CDR3 length: 13 amino acids. V shed 2 bases and J shed 7 bases, with 12 bases lying between them. The CDR3 region has the DNA TGTGCCAGCAGCTTAGGTGAGGGGCGGGAGCAGTACTTC. Translating gives CASSLGEGREQYF.

J is TRBJ1-4 and V is TRBV4-2; TRBD1 is a possible D gene (5 bases). The CDR3 loop spans 14 amino acids. Germline loops: CDR1 LGHNA, CDR2 YNFKEQ. The V end lost 1 base, the J end lost 7 bases, and 10 bases lay between the germline ends. The CDR3 DNA reads TGTGCCAGCAGCCAAGGGCGGGGGAGTGAAAAACTGTTTTTT. Encoded protein: CASSQGRGSEKLFF.

A single count supports this clone. The chain links TRBV28 to TRBJ1-1, with D possibly matching TRBD1 (5 bases). From germline, CDR1 is MDHEN and CDR2 SYDVKM. There are 15 residues in the CDR3. V was clipped by 4 bases and J by 0 bases, with 12 bases between them. CDR3 nucleotide sequence: TGTGCCAGCAGTTCCTTCGGGACCTTGAACACTGAAGCTTTCTTT. Translation gives CASSSFGTLNTEAFF.

V and J are TRBV30 and TRBJ1-2; 7 nucleotides align to TRBD1. The CDR3 is made up of 17 amino acids. V lost 4 bases to trimming and J lost 4 bases; unmatched junction nucleotides: 18. The V gene's germline CDR1 is GTSNPN and CDR2 SVGIG (reference sequence). DNA of the CDR3: TGTGCCTGGAAACCCCGCGTGTTACAGGACAGGCTCTATGGCTACACCTTC. It yields the protein CAWKPRVLQDRLYGYTF.

In this sample, this clone turned up once. The rearrangement uses TRBV29-1 and TRBJ1-2; a weak D match, TRBD1 (5 bases). CDR3 length equals 12 residues. The germline V and J ends were trimmed by 3 bases and 10 bases, with 15 bases remaining between them. The germline gives CDR1 SQVTM, CDR2 ANQGSEA. The CDR3 here is CSVENRGLSYTF. Written as DNA, the CDR3 is TGCAGCGTTGAGAACCGGGGCCTCTCCTACACCTTC.

This chain links TRBV2 with TRBJ2-1; D is unresolved. V was shortened by 5 bases and J by 4 bases, with 9 bases between the two germline ends. The CDR3 spans 13 residues. Germline loops: CDR1 SNHLY, CDR2 FYNNEI. CDR3 in DNA: TGTGCCAGCAGTTCCCGGGCGTACAATGAGCAGTTCTTC. Translated: CASSSRAYNEQFF.

The rearrangement joins TRBV28 to TRBJ2-1, with TRBD1 identical over 10 bases. CDR3 length: 15 amino acids. V lost 6 bases and J lost 2; bases outside the gene matches: 4. Per germline, CDR1 MDHEN and CDR2 SYDVKM. The CDR3 protein is CASSRGQGAYNEQFF. CDR3 nucleotides: TGTGCCAGCAGCCGCGGACAGGGGGCCTACAATGAGCAGTTCTTC.

V gene TRBV29-1 combines with J gene TRBJ2-7; a possible D gene is TRBD1 (6 bases). The CDR3 totals 12 residues. V was pared by 6 bases and J by 0 bases, with 9 bases between. In germline, CDR1 is SQVTM, CDR2 ANQGSEA. The CDR3 region is CSVSDSSYEQYF. The CDR3 nucleotides are TGCAGCGTCTCGGACAGCTCCTACGAGCAGTACTTC.

The chain joins TRBV4-2 to TRBJ2-3; D remains ambiguous. The CDR3 has 15 residues. Germline CDR1 LGHNA, CDR2 YNFKEQ. V dropped 2 bases and J dropped 7 bases, with 16 bases sitting between them. The CDR3 DNA is TGTGCCAGCAGCCAACCCCTCCGGCCGTTCCATACGCAGTATTTT. Its translation: CASSQPLRPFHTQYF.

CDR3 DNA sequence: TGTGCCTGGAGTGAGGCAGACAATCAGCCCCAGCATTTT. It codes for CAWSEADNQPQHF. This chain connects TRBV30 to TRBJ1-5; no clear D. The germline gives CDR1 GTSNPN, CDR2 SVGIG (reference sequence). CDR3 length: 13 residues. V shed 1 base and J shed 3 bases, with 7 bases lying between them. The entire variable domain, with the rest obtained from reference TRBV30 and TRBJ1-5, is as follows: SQTIHQWPATLVQPVGSPLSLECTVEGTSNPNLYWYRQAAGRGLQLLFYSVGIGQISSEVPQNLSASRPQDRQFILSSKKLLLSDSGFYLCAWSEADNQPQHFGDGTRLSIL.

The chain is built from TRBV11-2 and TRBJ2-7; D perhaps matches TRBD1 (5 bases). Trimming took 3 bases from V and 2 from J, leaving 11 bases between them. The germline gives CDR1 SGHAT, CDR2 FQNNGV. CDR3 length: 14 amino acids. CDR3 bases: TGTGCCAGCAGCTTTCAGGCAGGGACCTACGAGCAGTACTTC. Translated: CASSFQAGTYEQYF.

This clone was recorded a few times. The rearrangement uses TRBV2 and TRBJ1-1; D is uncertain. The CDR3 spans 10 residues. CDR1 and CDR2 (germline): SNHLY, FYNNEI. Trimming pared 9 bases from V and 4 bases from J, leaving 6 bases between. The CDR3 is CARKVTEAFF. The DNA of the CDR3 is TGTGCCAGGAAGGTCACTGAAGCTTTCTTT.

V and J are TRBV9 and TRBJ2-2; 7 nucleotides align to TRBD2. J gave up 5 bases and V 0 bases, and 7 bases lay outside the gene matches. Germline-derived CDR1 and CDR2 are SGDLS and YYNGEE. The CDR3 is 16 amino acids. The chain's CDR3 is CASSVAGSGLTGELFF. The CDR3 nucleotides are TGTGCCAGCAGCGTAGCGGGTAGCGGGTTAACCGGGGAGCTGTTTTTT. Full variable domain (rest looked up from reference TRBV9 and TRBJ2-2): DSGVTQTPKHLITATGQRVTLRCSPRSGDLSVYWYQQSLDQGLQFLIQYYNGEERAKGNILERFSAQQFPDLHSELNLSSLELGDSALYFCASSVAGSGLTGELFFGEGSRLTVL.

The CDR3 sequence: CASSQVWAKQGELTEAFF. The CDR3 bases are TGTGCCAGCAGCCAAGTTTGGGCAAAACAGGGGGAATTGACTGAAGCTTTCTTT. The chain carries TRBV4-2 and TRBJ1-1; 8 positions agree with TRBD1. This CDR3 is built from 18 residues. From germline, CDR1 is LGHNA and CDR2 YNFKEQ. V gave up 1 base and J gave up 5 bases; unmatched junction bases: 15.

The gene calls are TRBV9 and TRBJ2-1, with TRBD2 identical over 13 bases. The germline gives CDR1 SGDLS, CDR2 YYNGEE. The CDR3 covers 17 residues. J was trimmed by 7 bases and V by 2 bases; bases with no gene match: 9. The CDR3 spells CASSVGGGTSGTNEQFF. The DNA of the CDR3 is TGTGCCAGCAGCGTCGGTGGGGGGACTAGCGGGACTAATGAGCAGTTCTTC.